These 22 T cell receptor beta chains share one sample of origin, sequenced in a study of OX40 agonist ivuxolimab in advanced cancers. Only in-frame clones appear in the TCRdb table, and some are missing; sequencing was by immunoSEQ multiplex PCR. In the table there are 60,000 to 95,000 clones, around 83% of which are singletons. Sample: CD4+ or CD8+ T cells sorted from blood, taken in a trial of the OX40 agonist ivuxolimab. The receptors originated from an adult with an advanced solid tumor such as melanoma, head and neck, liver or kidney cancer.

CDR3 region: CASSIGVLEHNEQFF. The CDR3 bases are TGTGCCAGTAGTATAGGTGTTCTTGAGCACAATGAGCAGTTCTTC. The genes are TRBV19 and TRBJ2-1; D is unresolved. Trimming shortened V by 1 base and J by 5 bases, and 12 bases separated the two germline ends. Germline values: CDR1 LNHDA, CDR2 SQIVND (reference sequence). This CDR3 has 15 residues.

This chain uses TRBV27 with TRBJ1-1; D remains ambiguous. V was pared by 6 bases and J by 0 bases, with 14 bases between. The germline V gene encodes CDR1 MNHEY and CDR2 SMNVEV (reference sequence). CDR3 length equals 15 residues. For the CDR3, the DNA is TGTGCCAGCAGGAATATCGGGAGCGTGAACACTGAAGCTTTCTTT. As protein: CASRNIGSVNTEAFF.

This rearrangement joins TRBV5-1 to TRBJ2-1; D unclear. Trimming left V 0 bases short and J 1 base short, with 11 bases between. This CDR3 is 16 amino acids long. Per the germline V gene, CDR1 is SGHRS and CDR2 is YFSETQ. The CDR3, as DNA: TGCGCCAGCAGCTTGGAGGTCGTGACTTCCTACAATGAGCAGTTCTTC. Translation: CASSLEVVTSYNEQFF. The variable domain in full, completed from reference TRBV5-1 and TRBJ2-1, reads KAGVTQTPRYLIKTRGQQVTLSCSPISGHRSVSWYQQTPGQGLQFLFEYFSETQRNKGNFPGRFSGRQFSNSRSEMNVSTLELGDSALYLCASSLEVVTSYNEQFFGPGTRLTVL.

The chain is built from TRBV10-3 and TRBJ1-4, with a possible D match to TRBD1 (5 bases). The germline CDR1 and CDR2 sequences are ENHRY and SYGVKD. V was pared by 4 bases and J by 4 bases, with 7 bases between. The CDR3 consists of 13 residues. The CDR3 coding sequence is TGTGCCATCAGTGGGGGGTTTAATGAAAAACTGTTTTTT. Translated, it gives CAISGGFNEKLFF.

J is TRBJ2-3 and V is TRBV7-2; the D is unclear. Between the trimmed V and J ends, which lost 1 base and 2 bases, there was a span of 10 bases. CDR1 is SGHTA, CDR2 FQGNSA, per germline. The CDR3 consists of 15 residues. CDR3 sequence: CASSLVSGDTDTQYF. CDR3 in DNA: TGTGCCAGCAGCTTAGTTTCTGGAGACACAGATACGCAGTATTTT.

The chain is built from TRBV28 and TRBJ2-2, with D possibly matching TRBD2 (5 bases). V was clipped by 2 bases and J by 3 bases, with 10 bases between them. The CDR3 has 15 residues. Germline values: CDR1 MDHEN, CDR2 SYDVKM. In DNA form, the CDR3 reads TGTGCCAGCAGTTTAATATGGCGGGACACCGGGGAGCTGTTTTTT. Translating it yields CASSLIWRDTGELFF.

V is TRBV15 and J is TRBJ2-1; 10 nucleotides agree with TRBD2. Germline CDR1 is LNHNV and CDR2 is YYDKDF (reference sequence). The CDR3 spans 17 residues. V shed 0 bases and J 7 bases; nucleotides not matched to a gene: 9. The DNA of the CDR3 is TGTGCCACCAGCAGAGATTGGCTAGCGGGAGCAGGAAATGAGCAGTTCTTC. This encodes CATSRDWLAGAGNEQFF.

The V and J genes are TRBV18 and TRBJ1-5; D is ambiguous. V was trimmed by 4 bases and J by 5 bases, leaving 6 bases between them. Germline V gene lookup returns CDR1 KGHSH and CDR2 LQKENI. CDR3 length: 12 residues. CDR3 DNA sequence: TGTGCCAGCTCACGTGGTGATCAGCCCCAGCATTTT. Residues: CASSRGDQPQHF.

V usage is TRBV12-1 and J usage is TRBJ1-1. TRBV12-1 is described as a pseudogene. CDR3 length equals 13 residues. CDR3 sequence reads: CASSPDPKREAFF. The DNA of the CDR3 is TGTGCCAGCAGCCCCGACCCCAAGAGAGAAGCTTTCTTT.

J is TRBJ2-1 and V is TRBV9, with D tentatively TRBD1 or TRBD2 (5 bases each). The length of the CDR3 is 17 residues. V was cut by 2 bases and J by 1 base, with 16 bases left in between. The germline V gene encodes CDR1 SGDLS and CDR2 YYNGEE. The DNA of the CDR3 is TGTGCCAGCAGCGTTGGTGGAGGCAGGGCGTCCTACAATGAGCAGTTCTTC. This translates into CASSVGGGRASYNEQFF.

This clone was seen just once. The chain recombines TRBV7-9 with TRBJ2-7, with 8 bases matching TRBD1. CDR3 length equals 14 residues. Germline values: CDR1 SEHNR, CDR2 FQNEAQ (reference sequence). V lost 0 bases to trimming and J lost 5 bases; unmatched junction nucleotides: 3. Here the CDR3 reads CASSLAYRGNEQYF. In nucleotides, the CDR3 is TGTGCCAGCAGCTTAGCCTACAGGGGGAACGAGCAGTACTTC.

V gene TRBV6-5 combines with J gene TRBJ1-2; D unresolved. Per germline, CDR1 MNHEY and CDR2 SVGAGI. The CDR3 contains 12 residues. Deletions cut 1 base from V and 7 bases from J, with 7 bases between. The CDR3 reads CASSYWGAGYTF. The CDR3 DNA is TGTGCCAGCAGTTACTGGGGAGCTGGCTACACCTTC.

Here the CDR3 reads CASSPTGQDYGYTF. The CDR3 DNA reads TGTGCCAGCAGCCCTACTGGACAGGATTATGGCTACACCTTC. The genes are TRBV7-2 and TRBJ1-2; 7 nucleotides match TRBD1. Germline lookup yields CDR1 SGHTA and CDR2 FQGNSA. The CDR3 extends over 14 amino acids. The junction had 8 bases not matched to a gene; V was cut back by 5 bases and J by 5 bases.

This chain uses TRBV28 with TRBJ2-1; no definite D call. Trimming removed 6 bases at V and 4 bases at J, with 4 bases between. Germline V gives CDR1 MDHEN, CDR2 SYDVKM. The CDR3 extends over 11 amino acids. CDR3 sequence: CASRGYNEQFF. Written as DNA, the CDR3 is TGTGCCAGCAGAGGATACAATGAGCAGTTCTTC.

This chain links TRBV18 with TRBJ2-1; 11 positions match TRBD2. V trimming: 3 bases; J trimming: 4 bases; junction bases outside the gene matches: 5. Germline lookup yields CDR1 KGHSH and CDR2 LQKENI. This CDR3 region has 16 residues. The CDR3 DNA reads TGTGCCAGCTCACCCGTTAGCGGGAGGGTTTACAATGAGCAGTTCTTC. This encodes CASSPVSGRVYNEQFF.

This chain connects TRBV5-1 to TRBJ1-5; TRBD1 matches at 8 bases. The V gene end was trimmed by 9 bases and the J gene end by 0 bases; junction bases not matched to a gene: 11. Germline values: CDR1 SGHRS, CDR2 YFSETQ. The CDR3 has 16 residues. CDR3 sequence: CATRPTGVYSNQPQHF. CDR3 nucleotides: TGCGCCACAAGGCCGACAGGGGTTTATAGCAATCAGCCCCAGCATTTT.

For this clone: The junction does not match germline at one end; this may be a read error. This sequence joins TRBV5-3 and TRBJ1-2; 8 positions agree with TRBD1. TRBV5-3 is reported as an ORF; its role is uncertain. This CDR3 is built from 14 residues. The CDR3 loop reads CASSLGQELYGYTF. CDR3 DNA: TGTGCCAGCAGCTTGGGACAGGAGCTCTATGGCTACACCTTC.

As for this clone: Other DNA sequences in this sample translate to the same CDR3. The chain links TRBV7-9 to TRBJ2-2; 12 nucleotides line up with TRBD1. The CDR3 length is 18 residues. J gave up 4 bases and V 5 bases, and 11 bases lay outside the gene matches. Germline V gene lookup returns CDR1 SEHNR and CDR2 FQNEAQ (reference sequence). The CDR3 sequence: CASSPERGQGARTGELFF. The CDR3 DNA reads TGTGCCAGCAGCCCCGAAAGGGGACAGGGGGCTCGCACCGGGGAGCTGTTTTTT.

The chain carries TRBV10-2 and TRBJ1-1, with 7 bases lining up with TRBD1. This CDR3 region has 13 residues. Germline V CDR1 and CDR2: WSHSY, SAAADI. Trimming removed 6 bases from V and 5 bases from J; junction bases left unmatched: 6. The DNA of the CDR3 is TGCGCCAGCAGGAAGGGGGCAGGGACTGAAGCTTTCTTT. Translation: CASRKGAGTEAFF.

Concerning this clone: Other nucleotide sequences from this sample produce the same CDR3. The chain recombines TRBV12-2 with TRBJ1-5. TRBV12-2 is classified as a pseudogene. This CDR3 region has 14 residues. The CDR3 loop is CATQHTDSNQPQHF. As DNA, the CDR3 is TGTGCAACCCAACATACGGATAGCAACCAGCCCCAGCATTTT.

The chain links TRBV11-3 to TRBJ2-7; TRBD2 agrees at 8 bases. The germline gives CDR1 SGHNT, CDR2 YENEEA. The CDR3 sequence is 15 residues long. V shed 0 bases, J shed 6 bases, and the junction held 7 bases outside the gene matches. This chain's CDR3 is CASSLEAGGGREQYF. The CDR3 DNA is TGTGCCAGCAGCTTAGAGGCTGGCGGGGGGCGCGAGCAGTACTTC.

The chain recombines TRBV19 with TRBJ2-2, with D possibly TRBD2 on 6 matching bases. The CDR3 loop spans 15 amino acids. Trimming removed 8 bases from V and 4 bases from J, with 17 bases in between. The germline CDR1 and CDR2 sequences are LNHDA and SQIVND (reference sequence). DNA of the CDR3: TGTGCCAGTGGAATCGGGAGAGCGGGCACCGGGGAGCTGTTTTTT. Translating gives CASGIGRAGTGELFF.